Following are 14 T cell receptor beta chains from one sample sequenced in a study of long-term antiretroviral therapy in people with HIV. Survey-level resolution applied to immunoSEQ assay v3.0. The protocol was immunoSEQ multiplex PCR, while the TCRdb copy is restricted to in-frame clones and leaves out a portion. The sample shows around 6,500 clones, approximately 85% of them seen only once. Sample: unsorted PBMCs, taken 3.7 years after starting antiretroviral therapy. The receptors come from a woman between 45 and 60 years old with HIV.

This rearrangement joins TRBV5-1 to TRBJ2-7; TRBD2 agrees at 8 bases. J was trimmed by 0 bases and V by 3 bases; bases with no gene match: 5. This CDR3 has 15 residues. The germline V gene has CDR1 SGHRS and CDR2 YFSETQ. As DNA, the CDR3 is TGCGCCAGCAGCTCTTTAGCGGGAAACTCCTACGAGCAGTACTTC. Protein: CASSSLAGNSYEQYF.

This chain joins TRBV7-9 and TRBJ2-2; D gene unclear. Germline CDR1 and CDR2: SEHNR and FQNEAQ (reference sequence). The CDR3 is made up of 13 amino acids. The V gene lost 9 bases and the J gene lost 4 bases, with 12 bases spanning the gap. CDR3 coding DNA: TGTGCCAGAAGGAATAGCATCACCGGGGAGCTGTTTTTT. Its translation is CARRNSITGELFF. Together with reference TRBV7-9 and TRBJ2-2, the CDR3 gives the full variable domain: DTGVSQNPRHKITKRGQNVTFRCDPISEHNRLYWYRQTLGQGPEFLTYFQNEAQLEKSRLLSDRFSAERPKGSFSTLEIQRTEQGDSAMYLCARRNSITGELFFGEGSRLTVL.

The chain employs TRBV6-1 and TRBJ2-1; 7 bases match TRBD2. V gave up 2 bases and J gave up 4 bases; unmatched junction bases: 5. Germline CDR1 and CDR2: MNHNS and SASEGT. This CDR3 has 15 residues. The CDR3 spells CASSEWGGGYNEQFF. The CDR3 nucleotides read TGTGCCAGCAGTGAATGGGGCGGGGGATACAATGAGCAGTTCTTC.

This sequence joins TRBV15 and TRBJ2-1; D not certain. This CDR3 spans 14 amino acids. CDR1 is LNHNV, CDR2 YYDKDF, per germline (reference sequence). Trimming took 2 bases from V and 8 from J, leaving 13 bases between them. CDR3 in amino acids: CATSRLLTRDEQFF. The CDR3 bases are TGTGCCACCAGCAGACTCCTAACAAGGGATGAGCAGTTCTTC.

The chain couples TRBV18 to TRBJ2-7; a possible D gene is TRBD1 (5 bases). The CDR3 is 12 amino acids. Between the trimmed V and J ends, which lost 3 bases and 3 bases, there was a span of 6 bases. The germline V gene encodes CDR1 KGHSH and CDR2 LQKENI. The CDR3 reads CASSPDSYEQYF. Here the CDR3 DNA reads TGTGCCAGCTCACCCGACAGCTACGAGCAGTACTTC.

Here the CDR3 reads CASSLALADTQYF. CDR3 nucleotides: TGTGCCAGCAGCTTAGCGCTCGCAGATACGCAGTATTTT. This chain uses TRBV7-6 with TRBJ2-3; D ambiguous. Germline CDR1 reads SGHVS; CDR2 reads FNYEAQ. The CDR3 is 13 residues long. Trimming shortened V by 0 bases and J by 4 bases, and 5 bases separated the two germline ends.

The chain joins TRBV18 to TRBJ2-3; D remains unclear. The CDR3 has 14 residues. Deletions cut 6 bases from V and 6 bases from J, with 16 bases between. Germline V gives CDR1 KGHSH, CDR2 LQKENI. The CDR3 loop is CASSQMSTDDTQYF. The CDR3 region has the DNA TGTGCCAGCTCCCAGATGTCCACAGATGATACGCAGTATTTT. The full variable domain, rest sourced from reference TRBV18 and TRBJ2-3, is NAGVMQNPRHLVRRRGQEARLRCSPMKGHSHVYWYRQLPEEGLKFMVYLQKENIIDESGMPKERFSAEFPKEGPSILRIQQVVRGDSAAYFCASSQMSTDDTQYFGPGTRLTVL.

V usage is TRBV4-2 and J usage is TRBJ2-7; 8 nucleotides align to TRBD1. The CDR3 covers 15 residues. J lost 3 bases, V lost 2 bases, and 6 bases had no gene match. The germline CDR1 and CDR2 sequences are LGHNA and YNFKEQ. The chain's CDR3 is CASSQLQGDLYEQYF. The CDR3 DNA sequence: TGTGCCAGCAGCCAACTACAGGGGGACCTCTACGAGCAGTACTTC.

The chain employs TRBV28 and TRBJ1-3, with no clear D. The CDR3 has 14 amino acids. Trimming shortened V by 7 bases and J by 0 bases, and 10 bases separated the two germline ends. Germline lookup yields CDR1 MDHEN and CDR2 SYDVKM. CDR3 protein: CASTLSPSGNTIYF. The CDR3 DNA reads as TGTGCCAGCACCCTGAGTCCCTCTGGAAACACCATATATTTT.

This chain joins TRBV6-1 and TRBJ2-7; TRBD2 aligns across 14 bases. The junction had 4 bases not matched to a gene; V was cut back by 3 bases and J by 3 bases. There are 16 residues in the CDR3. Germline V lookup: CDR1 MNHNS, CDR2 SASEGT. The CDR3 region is CASSDTGTSGSYEQYF. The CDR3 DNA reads TGTGCCAGCAGTGACACCGGGACTAGCGGGAGCTACGAGCAGTACTTC.

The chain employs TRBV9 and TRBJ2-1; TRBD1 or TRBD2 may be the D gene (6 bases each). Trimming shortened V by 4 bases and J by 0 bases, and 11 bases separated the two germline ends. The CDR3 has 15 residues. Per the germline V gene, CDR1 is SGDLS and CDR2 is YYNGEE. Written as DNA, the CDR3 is TGTGCCAGCAGCACAAAGGGGGGCTCCTACAATGAGCAGTTCTTC. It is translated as CASSTKGGSYNEQFF. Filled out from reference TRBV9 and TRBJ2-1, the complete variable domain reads DSGVTQTPKHLITATGQRVTLRCSPRSGDLSVYWYQQSLDQGLQFLIQYYNGEERAKGNILERFSAQQFPDLHSELNLSSLELGDSALYFCASSTKGGSYNEQFFGPGTRLTVL.

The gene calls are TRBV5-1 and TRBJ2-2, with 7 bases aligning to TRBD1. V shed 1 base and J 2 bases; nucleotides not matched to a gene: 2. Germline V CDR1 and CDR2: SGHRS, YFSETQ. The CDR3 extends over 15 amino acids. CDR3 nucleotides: TGCGCCAGCAGCTTGAGACAGGGTAACACCGGGGAGCTGTTTTTT. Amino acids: CASSLRQGNTGELFF.

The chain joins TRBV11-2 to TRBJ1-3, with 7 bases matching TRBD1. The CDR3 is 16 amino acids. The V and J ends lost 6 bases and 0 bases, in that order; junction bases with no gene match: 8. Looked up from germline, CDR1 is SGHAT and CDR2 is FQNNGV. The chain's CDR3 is CASRRTGGSSGNTIYF. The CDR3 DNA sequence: TGTGCCAGCAGGCGGACAGGCGGGAGCTCTGGAAACACCATATATTTT.

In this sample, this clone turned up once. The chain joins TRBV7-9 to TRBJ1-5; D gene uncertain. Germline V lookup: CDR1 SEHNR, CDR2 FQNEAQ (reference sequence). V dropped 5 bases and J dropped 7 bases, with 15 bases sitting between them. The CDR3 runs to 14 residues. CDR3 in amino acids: CASSGDWSGQPQHF. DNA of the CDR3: TGTGCCAGCAGCGGAGACTGGTCGGGGCAGCCCCAGCATTTT.